The source of this T cell receptor (beta chain) is a study of shared clonotypes between healthy human individuals. Study results and limitations: An anticipated effect of sequencing depth on clonotype sharing among donors was recognized.

About this clone: No antigen is known for it.

Sequencing used immunoSEQ multiplex PCR; TCRdb keeps in-frame clones, though not all of them. The table includes 2 million to 3 million clones, over 85% detected once. The CDR3 has 16 amino acids. Trimming left V 6 bases short and J 3 bases short, with 17 bases between. Germline lookup yields CDR1 MGHDK and CDR2 SYGVNS. The chain carries TRBV25-1 and TRBJ2-2; D gene uncertain. This TCR came from a man younger than 30 in good health. The sequencing input was naive CD4+ T cells sorted from blood. Subset described: CD45RA+ positively selected. The CDR3, as DNA: TGTGCCAGCAGGTCCTCAGAACCCCCGGACACCGGGGAGCTGTTTTTT. It encodes CASRSSEPPDTGELFF.